The 10 T cell receptor beta chains below come from one sample, sequenced in a study of cytomegalovirus exposure and HLA in healthy donors. The PCR was carried out with 60 Vbeta primers and 13 Jbeta primers. Data came from immunoSEQ multiplex PCR; TCRdb stores just in-frame clones and leaves some out. The sample contains fewer than 85,000 clones, roughly 70% of which appear only once. Sequences were obtained from PBMCs. These receptors all come from a woman in her 40s in good health and CMV-seropositive.

This clone occurred a few times. The V call is TRBV19, the J call TRBJ1-1, with TRBD1 matching over 7 bases. V lost 6 bases, J lost 6 bases, and 7 bases stayed unmatched. The CDR3 is 13 amino acids. Germline CDR1 LNHDA, CDR2 SQIVND (reference sequence). DNA for the CDR3: TGTGCCAGTAGCCTCCCAGGGGGACCTGAAGCTTTCTTT. Translating gives CASSLPGGPEAFF. Variable domain in full (rest from reference TRBV19 and TRBJ1-1): DGGITQSPKYLFRKEGQNVTLSCEQNLNHDAMYWYRQDPGQGLRLIYYSQIVNDFQKGDIAEGYSVSREKKESFPLTVTSAQKNPTAFYLCASSLPGGPEAFFGQGTRLTVV.

The J gene is TRBJ2-1, the V gene TRBV7-3; 9 bases fit TRBD2. The CDR3 covers 22 residues. From germline, CDR1 is SGHTA and CDR2 FQGTGA. The J segment lost 0 bases and the V segment lost 1 base, leaving 19 bases of the junction unmatched. CDR3 sequence (DNA): TGTGCCAGCAGCTTAAGACCCATTAGGTTAGCGGGGGAAACTAGCTCCTACAATGAGCAGTTCTTC. Its protein is CASSLRPIRLAGETSSYNEQFF.

The rearrangement links TRBV7-9 to TRBJ2-2, with D possibly being TRBD1 (5 bases). The germline gives CDR1 SEHNR, CDR2 FQNEAQ (reference sequence). The CDR3 loop spans 11 amino acids. Trimming stripped 11 bases from V and 5 bases from J, with 9 bases between. The CDR3 region has the DNA TGTGCCCTTGGGGCTACCGGGGAGCTGTTTTTT. Translated, it gives CALGATGELFF.

In this sample, this clone turned up a few times. J is TRBJ1-1 and V is TRBV5-1, with D possibly matching TRBD1 (5 bases). Germline CDR1 reads SGHRS; CDR2 reads YFSETQ. V was pared by 8 bases and J by 0 bases, with 20 bases between. The CDR3 consists of 16 residues. The CDR3 bases are TGCGCCAGTCACGATTACCGGGGGGGGATGAACACTGAAGCTTTCTTT. Translated, it gives CASHDYRGGMNTEAFF.

Here the CDR3 DNA reads TGTGCCAGCAGCATCAGCGGGGACTTCTACAATGAGCAGTTCTTC. Amino acid sequence: CASSISGDFYNEQFF. This rearrangement joins TRBV7-2 to TRBJ2-1; 7 bases align to TRBD2. J gave up 3 bases and V 5 bases, and 7 bases lay outside the gene matches. Germline assignment: CDR1 SGHTA and CDR2 FQGNSA. This CDR3 is built from 15 residues.

The CDR3 sequence is CASSPSGTGGEAFF. The CDR3 coding sequence is TGTGCCAGCAGCCCCAGTGGAACAGGGGGTGAAGCTTTCTTT. The chain recombines TRBV9 with TRBJ1-1; 8 bases agree with TRBD1. The CDR3 sequence is 14 residues long. Germline-derived CDR1 and CDR2 are SGDLS and YYNGEE. J lost 7 bases, V lost 4 bases, and 9 bases had no gene match. The complete variable domain, with remaining parts taken from reference TRBV9 and TRBJ1-1, reads DSGVTQTPKHLITATGQRVTLRCSPRSGDLSVYWYQQSLDQGLQFLIQYYNGEERAKGNILERFSAQQFPDLHSELNLSSLELGDSALYFCASSPSGTGGEAFFGQGTRLTVV.

This clone appeared a few times. The V and J genes are TRBV9 and TRBJ1-2; D may be TRBD1 (5 bases). Trimming shortened V by 5 bases and J by 0 bases, and 14 bases separated the two germline ends. The CDR3 consists of 15 residues. Looked up from germline, CDR1 is SGDLS and CDR2 is YYNGEE. This CDR3 is CASSPPGYSNYGYTF. Written as DNA, the CDR3 is TGTGCCAGCAGTCCCCCAGGGTATTCTAACTATGGCTACACCTTC.

V is TRBV5-1 and J is TRBJ1-2; the D gene is possibly TRBD1 (5 bases). V was trimmed by 7 bases and J by 3 bases, leaving 13 bases between them. The CDR3 runs to 13 residues. Germline-derived CDR1 and CDR2 are SGHRS and YFSETQ. CDR3: CASGGGQDYGYTF. The CDR3 bases are TGCGCCAGCGGGGGAGGGCAAGACTATGGCTACACCTTC.

In nucleotides, the CDR3 is TGTGCCAGCAGCTTAGAACAGCCACCCCCCTATGGCTACACCTTC. Translating it yields CASSLEQPPPYGYTF. This chain joins TRBV7-9 and TRBJ1-2; no clear D. V was cut by 1 base and J by 4 bases, with 13 bases left in between. The CDR3 spans 15 residues. Germline V lookup: CDR1 SEHNR, CDR2 FQNEAQ (reference sequence).

The chain carries TRBV5-1 and TRBJ2-3; D might be TRBD2 (6 bases). The V gene's germline CDR1 is SGHRS and CDR2 YFSETQ. Trimming stripped 4 bases from V and 8 bases from J, with 14 bases between. There are 13 residues in the CDR3. The CDR3, as DNA: TGCGCCAGCAGCCTGTCGGGGGTTAGTACGCAGTATTTT. It encodes CASSLSGVSTQYF.